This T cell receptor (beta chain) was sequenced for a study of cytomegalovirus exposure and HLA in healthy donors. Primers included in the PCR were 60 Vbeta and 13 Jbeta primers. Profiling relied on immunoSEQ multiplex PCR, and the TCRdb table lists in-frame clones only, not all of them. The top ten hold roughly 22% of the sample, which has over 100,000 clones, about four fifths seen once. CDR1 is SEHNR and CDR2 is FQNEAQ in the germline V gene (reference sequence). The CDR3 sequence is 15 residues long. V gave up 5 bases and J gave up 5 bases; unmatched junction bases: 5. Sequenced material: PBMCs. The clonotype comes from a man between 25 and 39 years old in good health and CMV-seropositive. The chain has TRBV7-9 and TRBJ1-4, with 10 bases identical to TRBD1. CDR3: CASSTQGQGNEKLFF. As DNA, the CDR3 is TGTGCCAGCAGCACGCAGGGACAGGGGAATGAAAAACTGTTTTTT.